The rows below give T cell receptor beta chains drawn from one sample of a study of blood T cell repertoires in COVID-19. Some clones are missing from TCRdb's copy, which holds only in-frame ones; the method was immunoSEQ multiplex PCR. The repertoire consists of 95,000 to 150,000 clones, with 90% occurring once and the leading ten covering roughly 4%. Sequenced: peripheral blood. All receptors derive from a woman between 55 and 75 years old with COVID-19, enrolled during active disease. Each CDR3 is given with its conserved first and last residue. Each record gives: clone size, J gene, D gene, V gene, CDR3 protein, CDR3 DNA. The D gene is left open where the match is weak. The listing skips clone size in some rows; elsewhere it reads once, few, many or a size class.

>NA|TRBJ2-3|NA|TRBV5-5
CASSFSQGSTTDTQYF
TGTGCCAGCAGCTTTAGTCAGGGGTCGACCACAGATACGCAGTATTTT
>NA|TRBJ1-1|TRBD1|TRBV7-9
CASSLASGTGNTEAFF
TGTGCCAGCAGCTTAGCATCCGGGACAGGGAACACTGAAGCTTTCTTT
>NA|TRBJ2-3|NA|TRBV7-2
CASRLRGQGRTDTQYF
TGTGCCAGCAGGTTAAGAGGGCAGGGGCGGACAGATACGCAGTATTTT
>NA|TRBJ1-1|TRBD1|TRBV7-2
CASSLEGTAQTEAFF
TGTGCCAGCAGCTTAGAAGGGACAGCTCAAACTGAAGCTTTCTTT
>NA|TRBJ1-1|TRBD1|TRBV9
CASSVSLTGTGAFEAFF
TGTGCCAGCAGCGTATCCCTCACCGGGACAGGGGCTTTCGAAGCTTTCTTT
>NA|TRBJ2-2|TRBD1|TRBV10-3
CAISRRPGTETGELFF
TGTGCCATCAGCCGACGTCCCGGGACAGAGACCGGGGAGCTGTTTTTT
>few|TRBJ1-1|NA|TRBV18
CASSPTSQGNTEAFF
TGTGCCAGCTCACCTACTTCCCAGGGGAACACTGAAGCTTTCTTT
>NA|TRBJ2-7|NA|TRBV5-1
CASSLTRGNSYEQYF
TGCGCCAGCAGCTTGACCCGGGGAAACTCCTACGAGCAGTACTTC
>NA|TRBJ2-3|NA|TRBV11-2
CASSPYPLSSTDTQYF
TGTGCCAGCAGCCCTTATCCCCTTTCTAGCACAGATACGCAGTATTTT
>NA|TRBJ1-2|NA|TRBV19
CASSSDTNYGYTF
TGTGCCAGTAGTAGTGACACAAACTATGGCTACACCTTC
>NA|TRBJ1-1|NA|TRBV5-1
CASSLQGLAEAFF
TGCGCCAGCAGCTTACAGGGATTGGCTGAAGCTTTCTTT
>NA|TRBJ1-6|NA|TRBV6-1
CASSEDREIWAYNSPLHF
TGTGCCAGCAGTGAAGACAGGGAAATATGGGCCTATAATTCACCCCTCCACTTT
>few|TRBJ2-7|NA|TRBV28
CASSFSRGSYEQYF
TGTGCCAGCAGTTTCAGTCGGGGGAGCTACGAGCAGTACTTC
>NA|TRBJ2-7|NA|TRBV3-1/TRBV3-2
CASSLGNRAYEQYF
TGTGCCAGCAGCCTGGGGAACAGGGCCTACGAGCAGTACTTC
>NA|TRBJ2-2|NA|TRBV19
CASSAPATKAGTGELFF
TGTGCCAGTAGTGCCCCCGCGACGAAGGCAGGGACCGGGGAGCTGTTTTTT
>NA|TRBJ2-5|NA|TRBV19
CASSIGRPGRKETQYF
TGTGCCAGTAGTATTGGTCGTCCAGGGAGGAAAGAGACCCAGTACTTC
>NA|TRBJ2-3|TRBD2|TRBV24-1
CATSASGGTDTQYF
TGTGCCACCAGTGCCAGCGGGGGCACAGATACGCAGTATTTT
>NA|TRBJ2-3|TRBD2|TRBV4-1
CASSQDSSGPDTQYF
TGCGCCAGCAGCCAAGATTCTAGCGGGCCGGATACGCAGTATTTT
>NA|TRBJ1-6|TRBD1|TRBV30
CAWVQTGGSPLHF
TGTGCCTGGGTACAGACAGGGGGGTCACCCCTCCACTTT
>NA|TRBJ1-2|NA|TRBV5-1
CASSSGQIYGYTF
TGCGCCAGCAGCTCAGGACAGATCTATGGCTACACCTTC
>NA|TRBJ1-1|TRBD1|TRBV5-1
CASSLDTGAPEAFF
TGCGCCAGCAGCTTGGATACAGGGGCGCCTGAAGCTTTCTTT
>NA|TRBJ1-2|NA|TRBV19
CASSLGTARTDGYTF
TGTGCCAGTAGTTTAGGGACTGCCAGGACGGATGGCTACACCTTC
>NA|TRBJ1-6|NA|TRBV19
CASSIPGMDSPLHF
TGTGCCAGTAGTATCCCCGGGATGGATTCACCCCTCCACTTT
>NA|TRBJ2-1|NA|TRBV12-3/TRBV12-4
CASRRGSYNEQFF
TGTGCCAGCAGGAGAGGATCCTACAATGAGCAGTTCTTC
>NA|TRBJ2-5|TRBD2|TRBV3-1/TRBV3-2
CASSLPGGLVIRETQYF
TGTGCCAGCAGCCTCCCGGGAGGACTAGTAATCCGGGAGACCCAGTACTTC
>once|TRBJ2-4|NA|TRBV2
CASSEALVAGLAKNIQYF
TGTGCCAGCAGTGAAGCGCTGGTGGCAGGCCTAGCCAAAAACATTCAGTACTTC
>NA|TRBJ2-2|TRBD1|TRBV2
CASSALRGLTGELFF
TGTGCCAGCAGTGCGCTCAGGGGGCTCACCGGGGAGCTGTTTTTT
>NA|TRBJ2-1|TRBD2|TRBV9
CASSLRQRGGNEQFF
TGTGCCAGCAGCCTCAGACAGCGGGGGGGCAATGAGCAGTTCTTC
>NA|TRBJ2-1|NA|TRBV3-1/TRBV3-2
CASSQEGAEPVGEQFF
TGTGCCAGCAGCCAAGAAGGGGCAGAGCCAGTCGGGGAGCAGTTCTTC
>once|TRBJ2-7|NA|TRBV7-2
CASSLGGGRDEQYF
TGTGCCAGCAGCTTAGGAGGAGGGAGAGACGAGCAGTACTTC
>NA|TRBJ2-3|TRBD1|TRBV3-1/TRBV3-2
CASSQDGTGGDTQYF
TGTGCCAGCAGCCAAGACGGGACAGGGGGAGATACGCAGTATTTT
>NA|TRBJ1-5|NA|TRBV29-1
CSGYGSGDSNQPQHF
TGCAGCGGCTATGGGTCCGGAGACAGCAATCAGCCCCAGCATTTT
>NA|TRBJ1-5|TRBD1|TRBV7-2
CASSLVGQGNQPQHF
TGTGCCAGCAGCTTAGTCGGACAGGGGAATCAGCCCCAGCATTTT
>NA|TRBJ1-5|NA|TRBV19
CASSTGVDRPQHF
TGTGCCAGTAGTACCGGGGTGGACCGGCCCCAGCATTTT
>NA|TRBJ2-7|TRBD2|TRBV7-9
CASSWERGVFYEQYF
TGTGCCAGCAGCTGGGAGCGGGGGGTTTTCTACGAGCAGTACTTC
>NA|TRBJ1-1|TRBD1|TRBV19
CASSIQGANTEAFF
TGTGCCAGTAGTATTCAGGGGGCGAACACTGAAGCTTTCTTT
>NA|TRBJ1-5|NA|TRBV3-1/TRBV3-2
CASSLAYREGQPQHF
TGTGCCAGCAGCCTAGCCTACAGGGAAGGCCAGCCCCAGCATTTT
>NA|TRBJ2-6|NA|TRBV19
CASSETSGSGANVLTF
TGTGCCAGTAGCGAAACCAGCGGCTCTGGGGCCAACGTCCTGACTTTC
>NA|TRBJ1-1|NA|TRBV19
CASSITSGGARNTEAFF
TGTGCCAGTAGTATAACCTCCGGAGGGGCCAGGAACACTGAAGCTTTCTTT
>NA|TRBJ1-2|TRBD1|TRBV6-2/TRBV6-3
CASSYPDRVNTF
TGTGCCAGCAGTTACCCGGACAGGGTGAACACCTTC
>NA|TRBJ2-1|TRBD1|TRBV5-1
CASSARQGRSYNEQFF
TGCGCCAGCAGCGCAAGACAGGGTCGTTCCTACAATGAGCAGTTCTTC
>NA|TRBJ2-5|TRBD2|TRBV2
CASSEGILSGGLQETQYF
TGTGCCAGCAGTGAAGGAATCCTTAGCGGGGGGCTACAAGAGACCCAGTACTTC
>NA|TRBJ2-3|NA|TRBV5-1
CASSPGLSPADTQYF
TGCGCCAGCAGCCCGGGACTTTCCCCCGCAGATACGCAGTATTTT
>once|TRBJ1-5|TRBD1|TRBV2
CASSRDRGDQPQHF
TGTGCCAGCAGCCGCGACAGGGGAGATCAGCCCCAGCATTTT
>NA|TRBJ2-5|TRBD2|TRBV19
CASSLWRGARRETQYF
TGTGCCAGTAGTCTTTGGCGGGGGGCCCGCCGAGAGACCCAGTACTTC
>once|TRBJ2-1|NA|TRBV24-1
CATSDKTGFEQFF
TGTGCCACCAGTGACAAAACAGGGTTTGAGCAGTTCTTC
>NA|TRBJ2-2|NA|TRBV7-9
CASSLTGVNTGELFF
TGTGCCAGCAGCCTAACGGGGGTCAACACCGGGGAGCTGTTTTTT
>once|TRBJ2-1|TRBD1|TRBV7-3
CASSTSGTGYNEQFF
TGTGCCAGCAGCACGTCCGGGACAGGGTACAATGAGCAGTTCTTC
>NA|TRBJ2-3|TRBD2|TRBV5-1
CASSREGYRTDTQYF
TGCGCCAGCAGCCGGGAGGGATACCGCACAGATACGCAGTATTTT
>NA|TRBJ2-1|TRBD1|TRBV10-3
CAISYDRDNEQFF
TGTGCCATCAGTTACGACAGGGACAATGAGCAGTTCTTC
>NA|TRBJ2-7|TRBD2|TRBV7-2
CASSLRVAGYEQYF
TGTGCCAGCAGCCTACGAGTAGCGGGTTACGAGCAGTACTTC
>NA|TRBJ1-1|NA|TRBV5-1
CASSLSRLANTEAFF
TGCGCCAGCAGCTTATCCAGGCTAGCGAACACTGAAGCTTTCTTT
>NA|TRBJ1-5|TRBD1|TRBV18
CASSPGSGTGSGNQPQHF
TGTGCCAGCTCACCAGGAAGCGGGACAGGGAGCGGCAATCAGCCCCAGCATTTT
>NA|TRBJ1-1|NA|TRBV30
CAWSPYSEAFF
TGTGCCTGGAGTCCTTACAGTGAAGCTTTCTTT
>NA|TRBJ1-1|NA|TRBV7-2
CASSLSENTEAFF
TGTGCCAGCAGCTTATCAGAGAACACTGAAGCTTTCTTT
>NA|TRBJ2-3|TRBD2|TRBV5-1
CASSLAQRGDTQYF
TGCGCCAGCAGCTTGGCCCAGCGGGGAGATACGCAGTATTTT
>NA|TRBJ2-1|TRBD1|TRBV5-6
CASSLVRGLGEQFF
TGTGCCAGCAGCTTGGTCAGGGGGCTAGGTGAGCAGTTCTTC